Listed below are T cell receptor beta chains from one sample, sequenced in a study of T cells in Graves' hyperthyroidism and ophthalmopathy. TCRdb redid the calling of the multiplex PCR reads with MiXCR, one entry per CDR3 protein. The sample holds approximately 400,000 distinct CDR3 sequences, 15% to 19% seen once. The source material was blood. Every receptor here comes from a young woman with Graves' hyperthyroidism that later progressed to Graves' ophthalmopathy. The CDR3 runs from the conserved cysteine through the conserved F or W. D genes are given only for firm matches. Clone sizes are given selectively: once, few, many, or a class where the clone is expanded.

>TRBD2|TRBV20-1|few|TRBJ2-5
CSANNFLGLAGEETQYF
TGCAGTGCTAACAACTTCCTCGGACTAGCGGGGGAAGAGACCCAGTACTTC
>-|TRBV11-2|-|TRBJ2-5
CASSLESLTGEETQYF
TGTGCCAGCAGCTTAGAATCTTTGACGGGAGAAGAGACCCAGTACTTC
>-|TRBV25-1|many|TRBJ1-2
CASSADRFYGYTF
TGTGCCAGCAGTGCGGACAGATTCTATGGCTACACCTTC
>TRBD2|TRBV4-2|few|TRBJ2-5
CASSPLEVAGGRETQYF
TGTGCCAGCAGCCCCCTGGAGGTAGCGGGAGGACGAGAGACCCAGTACTTC
>-|TRBV20-1|-|TRBJ1-1
CSARKGANLEAFF
TGCAGTGCTAGAAAAGGGGCTAACCTCGAAGCTTTCTTT
>TRBD2|TRBV12-3/TRBV12-4|many|TRBJ2-3
CASTRAGGVGTQYF
TGTGCCAGCACGCGAGCGGGAGGAGTGGGTACGCAGTATTTT
>-|TRBV19|many|TRBJ2-2
CASSLGPRGTGELFF
TGTGCCAGTAGCCTCGGGCCTCGTGGGACCGGGGAGCTGTTTTTT
>-|TRBV6-1|-|TRBJ2-3
CASSWGDITDTQYF
TGTGCCAGCAGTTGGGGGGACATCACAGATACGCAGTATTTT
>TRBD1|TRBV7-9|few|TRBJ2-7
CASRDPGQGYYEQYF
TGTGCCAGCAGGGATCCGGGACAGGGTTATTACGAGCAGTACTTC
>-|TRBV30|many|TRBJ1-1
CAWSVGLASEAFF
TGTGCCTGGAGTGTAGGCCTTGCCTCTGAAGCTTTCTTT
>TRBD2|TRBV20-1|many|TRBJ2-2
CSARDRLAGTGELFF
TGCAGTGCTAGAGACAGACTAGCGGGAACCGGGGAGCTGTTTTTT
>-|TRBV7-2|many|TRBJ2-7
CASSLGIGAYEQYF
TGTGCCAGCAGCTTAGGCATAGGAGCCTACGAGCAGTACTTC
>TRBD1|TRBV20-1|-|TRBJ1-1
CSAVLGTVSTEAFF
TGCAGTGCCGTACTAGGGACAGTCAGTACTGAAGCTTTCTTT
>-|TRBV9|many|TRBJ2-1
CASSPDGTSYNEQFF
TGTGCCAGCAGCCCAGACGGGACGTCCTACAATGAGCAGTTCTTC
>-|TRBV5-4|-|TRBJ2-2
CANSEAGELFF
TGTGCCAACTCGGAGGCCGGGGAGCTGTTTTTT
>-|TRBV7-2|many|TRBJ1-5
CASSFMRSNQPQHF
TGTGCCAGCAGCTTTATGCGGTCCAATCAGCCCCAGCATTTT
>-|TRBV20-1|-|TRBJ2-1
CSARAGLRAPTYNEQFF
TGCAGTGCTAGAGCCGGCCTGAGGGCACCTACCTACAATGAGCAGTTCTTC
>-|TRBV5-5|few|TRBJ1-1
CASSRRTVSTEAFF
TGTGCCAGCAGCCGTAGGACAGTTAGCACTGAAGCTTTCTTT
>-|TRBV4-1|-|TRBJ1-4
CASSPGETTNEKLFF
TGCGCCAGCAGCCCGGGGGAGACAACTAATGAAAAACTGTTTTTT
>-|TRBV20-1|-|TRBJ1-2
CSASGGAVTFNYGYTF
TGCAGTGCTAGTGGTGGGGCAGTGACATTTAACTATGGCTACACCTTC
>TRBD2|TRBV6-1|many|TRBJ2-1
CASSSGTSGSHEQFF
TGTGCCAGCAGTTCTGGGACTAGCGGGAGCCATGAGCAGTTCTTC
>-|TRBV10-3|-|TRBJ2-1
CAISGKDIGVRFYNEQFF
TGTGCCATCAGTGGTAAGGATATTGGGGTCCGCTTCTACAATGAGCAGTTCTTC
>-|TRBV7-8|many|TRBJ2-1
CASSLGGAQNEQFF
TGTGCCAGCAGCTTAGGGGGGGCGCAGAATGAGCAGTTCTTC
>-|TRBV30|few|TRBJ1-4
CAWSAEIPGPNEKLFF
TGTGCCTGGAGTGCAGAGATCCCGGGCCCTAATGAAAAACTGTTTTTT
>-|TRBV30|many|TRBJ2-2
CAWTRDANTGELFF
TGTGCCTGGACCCGGGACGCTAACACCGGGGAGCTGTTTTTT
>-|TRBV27|many|TRBJ2-7
CASSARPGPTYEQYF
TGTGCCAGCAGTGCCAGACCAGGTCCTACCTACGAGCAGTACTTC
>TRBD1|TRBV10-3|-|TRBJ1-1
CAIKGTETMNTEAFF
TGTGCCATAAAGGGGACAGAGACTATGAACACTGAAGCTTTCTTT
>TRBD2|TRBV27|-|TRBJ2-6
CASSSVIAGDSGANVLTF
TGTGCCAGCAGTTCCGTAATAGCGGGAGACTCTGGGGCCAACGTCCTGACTTTC
>-|TRBV29-1|many|TRBJ2-7
CSVETPSSYEQYF
TGCAGCGTTGAGACACCGAGCTCCTACGAGCAGTACTTC
>-|TRBV10-3|many|TRBJ2-4
CAISPTSRVVQYF
TGTGCCATCAGCCCAACCTCAAGGGTTGTTCAGTACTTC
>TRBD1|TRBV27|many|TRBJ2-5
CASSFRQGVEETQYF
TGTGCCAGCAGTTTCCGACAGGGGGTTGAAGAGACCCAGTACTTC
>TRBD1|TRBV7-9|few|TRBJ2-1
CASSLRQGVFNEQFF
TGTGCCAGCAGCTTAAGACAGGGGGTTTTTAATGAGCAGTTCTTC
>TRBD2|TRBV3-1|few|TRBJ2-3
CASSQDHIAGGPLLSTDTQYF
TGTGCCAGCAGCCAAGATCACATAGCGGGAGGGCCCCTCCTAAGCACAGATACGCAGTATTTT
>TRBD2|TRBV12-3/TRBV12-4|once|TRBJ2-7
CASSLGSSGGQYF
TGTGCCAGCAGTTTAGGCTCTAGCGGAGGGCAGTACTTC
>-|TRBV15|once|TRBJ2-1
CATSRGGSGSYNEQFF
TGTGCCACCAGCAGAGGGGGTAGCGGCTCCTACAATGAGCAGTTCTTC
>-|TRBV19|few|TRBJ2-3
CASSEESGFTDTQYF
TGTGCCAGTAGCGAGGAAAGTGGGTTCACAGATACGCAGTATTTT
>-|TRBV5-6|few|TRBJ2-2
CASLQQGFRTGELFF
TGTGCCAGCTTACAACAGGGTTTTAGGACCGGGGAGCTGTTTTTT
>-|TRBV7-9|many|TRBJ2-1
CASSFVDSGPYEQFF
TGTGCCAGCAGCTTCGTAGACTCAGGGCCCTATGAGCAGTTCTTC
>TRBD2|TRBV6-2/TRBV6-3|many|TRBJ2-7
CASSQRESYSYEQYF
TGTGCCAGCAGCCAGCGGGAGAGTTACTCCTACGAGCAGTACTTC
>-|TRBV6-1|many|TRBJ1-4
CASSWVETGNEKLFF
TGTGCCAGCAGTTGGGTCGAAACGGGGAATGAAAAACTGTTTTTT
>TRBD2|TRBV20-1|many|TRBJ2-5
CSAPTSGKETQYF
TGCAGTGCCCCTACTAGCGGGAAAGAGACCCAGTACTTC
>TRBD1|TRBV6-1|-|TRBJ1-3
CASSYPGTGGNTIYF
TGTGCCAGCAGTTATCCCGGGACAGGGGGAAACACCATATATTTT
>-|TRBV4-1|few|TRBJ2-1
CASSQDRTSYNEQFF
TGCGCCAGCAGCCAAGATCGGACTTCCTACAATGAGCAGTTCTTC
>-|TRBV20-1|many|TRBJ2-7
CSARGVGDGYEQYF
TGCAGTGCTAGAGGAGTGGGGGACGGCTACGAGCAGTACTTC
>-|TRBV7-9|few|TRBJ2-7
CASSLHRGVLSYEQYF
TGTGCCAGCAGCTTACATAGGGGGGTTTTGTCCTACGAGCAGTACTTC